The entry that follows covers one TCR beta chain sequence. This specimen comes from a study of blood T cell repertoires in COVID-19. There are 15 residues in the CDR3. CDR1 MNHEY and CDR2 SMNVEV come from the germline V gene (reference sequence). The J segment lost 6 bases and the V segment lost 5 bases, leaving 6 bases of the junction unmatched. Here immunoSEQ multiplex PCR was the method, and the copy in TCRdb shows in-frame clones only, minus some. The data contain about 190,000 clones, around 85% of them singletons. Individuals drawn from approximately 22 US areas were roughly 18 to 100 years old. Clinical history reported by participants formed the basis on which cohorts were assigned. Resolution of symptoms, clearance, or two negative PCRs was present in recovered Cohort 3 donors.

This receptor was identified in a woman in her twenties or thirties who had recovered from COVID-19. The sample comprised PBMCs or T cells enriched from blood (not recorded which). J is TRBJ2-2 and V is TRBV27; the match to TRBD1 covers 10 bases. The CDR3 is CASSLTGQGAGELFF. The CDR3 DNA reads TGTGCCAGCAGTCTAACCGGACAGGGGGCCGGGGAGCTGTTTTTT.